This TCR beta chain is drawn from a study of blood T cells in healthy people across ages. Study observations and caveats: A greater number of naive CD4+ cells and higher diversity distinguished long-lived donors from aged donors. TCR beta diversity was tightly associated with the proportion of naive T cells. Observed TCR beta diversity per million T cells went down as age went up. This fall followed a roughly linear course with age.

Concerning this clonotype itself: Its target is not known.

Trimming pared 3 bases from V and 4 bases from J, leaving 16 bases between. The CDR3 spans 15 residues. Germline-derived CDR1 and CDR2 are DFQATT and SNEGSKA (reference sequence). A second 7 to 11 cycle PCR used barcoded and J-beta primers. TCRdb called the 5' RACE reads again in MiXCR, with one record for every CDR3 protein. The sample contains about 1.4 million distinct CDR3 sequences, approximately 63% of which appear only once. Every donor gave 9 to 10 milliliters of peripheral blood. The source of this sequence is a man between 18 and 35 years old in good health. The V call is TRBV20-1, the J call TRBJ1-5, with no clear D. The sequenced sample consisted of blood. CDR3 sequence: CSASRSRGGNQPQHF. The CDR3 region has the DNA TGCAGTGCTAGTCGATCCCGGGGTGGGAATCAGCCCCAGCATTTT.